Listed here is a single TCR beta chain. This sample is drawn from a study of T cell clones after liver transplantation. CDR3 length: 14 amino acids. V lost 4 bases and J lost 4, with 14 bases in between. Germline-derived CDR1 and CDR2 are SNHLY and FYNNEI. Repertoires were generated with immunoSEQ multiplex PCR, while TCRdb's copy carries only in-frame clones and drops some. This sample yields tens of thousands of clones, of which 71% are seen a single time; 15% belongs to the top ten. This clonotype was obtained from a human donor who received a liver transplant. This chain joins TRBV2 and TRBJ2-7; D is possibly TRBD2 (6 bases). Specimen: CD4+ T cells from blood, collected before liver transplant. The CDR3 DNA reads as TGTGCCAGCAGTGGGGGGGTAATTTCGTACGAGCAGTACTTC. This translates into CASSGGVISYEQYF.